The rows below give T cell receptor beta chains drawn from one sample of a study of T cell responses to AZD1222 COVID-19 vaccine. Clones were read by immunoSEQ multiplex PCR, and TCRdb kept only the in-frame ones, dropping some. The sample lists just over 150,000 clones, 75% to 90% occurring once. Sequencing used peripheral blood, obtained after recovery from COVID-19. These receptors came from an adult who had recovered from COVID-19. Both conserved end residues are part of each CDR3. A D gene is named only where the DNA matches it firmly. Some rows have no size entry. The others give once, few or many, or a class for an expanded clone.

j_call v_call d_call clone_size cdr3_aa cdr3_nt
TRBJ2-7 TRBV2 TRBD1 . CASSGLWTGIYEQYF TGTGCCAGCAGTGGACTATGGACAGGAATCTACGAGCAGTACTTC
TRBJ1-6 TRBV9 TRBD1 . CASSGHRGSPLHF TGTGCCAGCAGCGGCCACAGGGGATCACCCCTCCACTTT
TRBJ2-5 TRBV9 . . CASASSWGGETQYF TGTGCCAGCGCGAGTAGCTGGGGGGGCGAGACCCAGTACTTC
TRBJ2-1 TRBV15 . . CATSRGVRAGRGEQFF TGTGCCACCAGCAGAGGAGTGAGGGCCGGGCGGGGTGAGCAGTTCTTC
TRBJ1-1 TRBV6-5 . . CASSYRGRVTEAFF TGTGCCAGCAGTTATAGGGGGAGAGTAACTGAAGCTTTCTTT
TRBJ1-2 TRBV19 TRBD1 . CASSNSRDRVYYGYTF TGTGCCAGTAGCAATAGTAGGGACAGAGTATACTATGGCTACACCTTC
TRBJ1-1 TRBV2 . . CASSGDAEAFF TGTGCCAGCAGTGGAGATGCTGAAGCTTTCTTT
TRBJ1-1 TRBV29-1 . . CSVEKGNTEAFF TGCAGCGTTGAGAAAGGGAACACTGAAGCTTTCTTT
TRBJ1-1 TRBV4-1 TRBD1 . CASSQPPSGTGGVRTEAFF TGCGCCAGCAGCCAGCCACCCTCCGGGACAGGGGGCGTGAGGACTGAAGCTTTCTTT
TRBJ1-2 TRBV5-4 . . CASSMAGDSANYGYTF TGTGCCAGCAGCATGGCGGGGGACTCAGCTAACTATGGCTACACCTTC
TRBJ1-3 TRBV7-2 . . CASSSRGQGLLVGNTIYF TGTGCCAGCAGCTCCCGCGGGCAAGGTCTTCTCGTTGGAAACACCATATATTTT
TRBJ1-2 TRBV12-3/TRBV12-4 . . CASTRGLASYTF TGTGCCAGCACCCGGGGCCTGGCTAGCTACACCTTC
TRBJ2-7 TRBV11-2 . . CASSPRGRSSYEQYF TGTGCCAGCAGCCCGCGGGGGCGGTCCTCCTACGAGCAGTACTTC
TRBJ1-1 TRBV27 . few CASSLMEATEAFF TGTGCCAGCAGTTTAATGGAAGCCACTGAAGCTTTCTTT
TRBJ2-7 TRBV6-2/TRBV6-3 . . CASSYLGNNEQYF TGTGCCAGCAGTTACTTGGGTAATAACGAGCAGTACTTC
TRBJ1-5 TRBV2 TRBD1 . CASSPAGGQPQHF TGTGCCAGCAGCCCCGCAGGGGGACAGCCCCAGCATTTT
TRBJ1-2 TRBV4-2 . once CASSQDSGDSYYGYTF TGTGCCAGCAGCCAAGATTCGGGAGATTCATACTATGGCTACACCTTC
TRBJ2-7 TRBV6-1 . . CASSEETAGRNEQYF TGTGCCAGCAGTGAAGAGACAGCAGGGAGGAACGAGCAGTACTTC
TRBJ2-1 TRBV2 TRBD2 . CASKSSGISSYNEQFF TGTGCCAGCAAGTCTAGCGGGATCAGCTCCTACAATGAGCAGTTCTTC
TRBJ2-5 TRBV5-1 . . CASSGGGRGQETQYF TGCGCCAGCTCAGGGGGAGGTAGGGGCCAAGAGACCCAGTACTTC
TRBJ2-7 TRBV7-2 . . CASSLNWAGNEQYF TGTGCCAGCAGCTTAAACTGGGCAGGGAACGAGCAGTACTTC
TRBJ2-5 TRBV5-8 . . CASSFRETQYF TGTGCCAGCAGCTTCAGGGAGACCCAGTACTTC
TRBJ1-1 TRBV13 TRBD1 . CASSDDRGTEAFF TGTGCCAGCAGCGACGACAGGGGCACTGAAGCTTTCTTT
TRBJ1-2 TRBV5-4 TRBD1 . CASSLEGTGVQGYTF TGTGCCAGCAGCTTGGAGGGGACAGGGGTACAAGGCTACACCTTC